This T cell receptor (beta chain) was identified during a study of cytomegalovirus exposure and HLA in healthy donors. Study-wide findings and caveats: Relative to the roughly 690-donor mean, N-insertions were reportedly fewer in an Asian-associated ancestry cluster in a later analysis.

In germline, CDR1 is SGHTS, CDR2 YDEGEE. This CDR3 has 16 residues. V was clipped by 0 bases and J by 0 bases, with 9 bases between them. PCR amplification relied on 60 Vbeta primers (plus 13 Jbeta primers). Here immunoSEQ multiplex PCR was the method, and the copy in TCRdb shows in-frame clones only, minus some. The sample gives over 150,000 clones, roughly four fifths of which show up once; 9.5% to 12% is in the top ten. A remark on this clone: Its antigen is currently unknown.

The origin of this receptor is a middle-aged man in good health and CMV-seropositive. Source material: PBMCs. The V gene is TRBV5-8, the J gene TRBJ2-2, with a tentative D call TRBD1 (5 bases). DNA for the CDR3: TGTGCCAGCAGCTTGGCCCGACAGACGAACACCGGGGAGCTGTTTTTT. This codes for CASSLARQTNTGELFF.